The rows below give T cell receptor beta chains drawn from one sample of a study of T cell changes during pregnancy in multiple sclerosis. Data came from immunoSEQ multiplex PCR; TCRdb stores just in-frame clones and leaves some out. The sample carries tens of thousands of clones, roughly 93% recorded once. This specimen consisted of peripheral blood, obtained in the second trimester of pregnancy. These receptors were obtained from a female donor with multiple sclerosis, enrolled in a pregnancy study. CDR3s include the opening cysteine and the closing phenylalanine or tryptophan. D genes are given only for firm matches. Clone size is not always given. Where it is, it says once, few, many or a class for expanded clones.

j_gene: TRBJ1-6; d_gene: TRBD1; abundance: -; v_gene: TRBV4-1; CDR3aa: CASSQLTGVKSPLHF; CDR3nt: TGCGCCAGCAGCCAACTGACAGGGGTGAAGTCACCCCTCCACTTT
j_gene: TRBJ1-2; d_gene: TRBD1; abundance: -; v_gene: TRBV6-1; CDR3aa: CASSEVPGTGAGGYTF; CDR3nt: TGTGCCAGCAGTGAAGTGCCCGGGACAGGGGCGGGAGGCTACACCTTC
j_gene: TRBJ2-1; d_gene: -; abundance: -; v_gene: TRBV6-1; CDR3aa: CASSDPSTSSYNEQFF; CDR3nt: TGTGCCAGCAGTGACCCCAGTACAAGCTCCTACAATGAGCAGTTCTTC
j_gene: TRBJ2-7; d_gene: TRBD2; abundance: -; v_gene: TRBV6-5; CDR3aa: CASSSLTGGPGSHYF; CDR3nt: TGTGCCAGCAGTTCCCTCACGGGGGGACCGGGGAGTCATTACTTC
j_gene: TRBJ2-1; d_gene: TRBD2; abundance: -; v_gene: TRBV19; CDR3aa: CASSIVAGANNEQFF; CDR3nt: TGTGCCAGTAGTATAGTAGCGGGGGCAAACAATGAGCAGTTCTTC
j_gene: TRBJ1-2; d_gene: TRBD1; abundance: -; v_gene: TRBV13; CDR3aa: CASSLRDRGETMVYGYTF; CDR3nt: TGTGCCAGCAGCCTCAGGGACAGGGGGGAAACCATGGTCTATGGCTACACCTTC
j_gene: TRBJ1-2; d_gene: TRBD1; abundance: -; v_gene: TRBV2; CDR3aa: CASSDLAGGGGYTF; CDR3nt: TGTGCCAGCAGTGATTTGGCAGGGGGAGGTGGCTACACCTTC
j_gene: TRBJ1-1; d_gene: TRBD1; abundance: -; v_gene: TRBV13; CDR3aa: CASTSGGPEAFF; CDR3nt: TGTGCCAGTACCTCAGGGGGCCCTGAAGCTTTCTTT
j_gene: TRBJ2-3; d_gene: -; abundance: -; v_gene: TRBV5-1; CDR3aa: CASSPGLATDTQYF; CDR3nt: TGCGCCAGCAGCCCAGGATTGGCCACAGATACGCAGTATTTT
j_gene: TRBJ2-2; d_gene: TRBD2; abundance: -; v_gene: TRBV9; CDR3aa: CASSESLAGGGDTGELFF; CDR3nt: TGTGCCAGCAGCGAGAGCCTAGCGGGGGGCGGGGACACCGGGGAGCTGTTTTTT
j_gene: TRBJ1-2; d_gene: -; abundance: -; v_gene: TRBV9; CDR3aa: CASSGTPQSVWGYTF; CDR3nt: TGTGCCAGCAGCGGCACTCCTCAATCGGTCTGGGGCTACACCTTC
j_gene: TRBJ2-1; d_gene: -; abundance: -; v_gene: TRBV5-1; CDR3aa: CASSSGQHNEQFF; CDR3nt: TGCGCCAGCAGCTCAGGACAGCACAATGAGCAGTTCTTC
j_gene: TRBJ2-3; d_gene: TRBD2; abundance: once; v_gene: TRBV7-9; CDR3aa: CASSFSGGADTQYF; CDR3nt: TGTGCCAGCAGCTTTAGCGGGGGGGCAGATACGCAGTATTTT
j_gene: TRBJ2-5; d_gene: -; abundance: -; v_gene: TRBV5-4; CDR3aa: CASSFRGETQYF; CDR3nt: TGTGCCAGCAGCTTCCGGGGGGAGACCCAGTACTTC
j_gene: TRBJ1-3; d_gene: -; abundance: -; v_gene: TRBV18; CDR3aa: CASSPPQSTDSGNTIYF; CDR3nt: TGTGCCAGCTCACCACCCCAGTCGACAGACTCTGGAAACACCATATATTTT
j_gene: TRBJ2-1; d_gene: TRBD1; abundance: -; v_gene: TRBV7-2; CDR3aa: CASSLPRGHYNEQFF; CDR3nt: TGTGCCAGCAGCTTACCCAGGGGGCATTACAATGAGCAGTTCTTC
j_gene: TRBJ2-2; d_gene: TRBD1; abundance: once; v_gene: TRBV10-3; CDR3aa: CAITQDRSPGELFF; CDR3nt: TGTGCCATCACCCAGGACAGGTCCCCCGGGGAGCTGTTTTTT
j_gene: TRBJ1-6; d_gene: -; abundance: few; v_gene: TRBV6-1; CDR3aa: CASDSPSPLHF; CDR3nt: TGTGCCAGCGATAGCCCTTCACCCCTCCACTTT
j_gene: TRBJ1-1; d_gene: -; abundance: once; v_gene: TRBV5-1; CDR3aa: CASSFQGTEAFF; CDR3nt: TGCGCCAGCAGCTTTCAGGGCACTGAAGCTTTCTTT
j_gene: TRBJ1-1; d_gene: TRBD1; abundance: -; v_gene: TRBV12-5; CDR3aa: CASGLAHRGLGAGTEAFF; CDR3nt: TGTGCTAGTGGTTTGGCCCACAGGGGGTTGGGGGCGGGCACTGAAGCTTTCTTT
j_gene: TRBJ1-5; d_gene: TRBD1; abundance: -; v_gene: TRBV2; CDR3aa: CASSVRTGGFSQPQHF; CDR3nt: TGTGCCAGCAGTGTTAGGACAGGGGGCTTTAGTCAGCCCCAGCATTTT
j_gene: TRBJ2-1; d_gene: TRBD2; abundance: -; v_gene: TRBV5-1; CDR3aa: CASSLRAGGRYNEQFF; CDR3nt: TGCGCCAGCAGCTTGAGAGCGGGGGGGCGCTACAATGAGCAGTTCTTC
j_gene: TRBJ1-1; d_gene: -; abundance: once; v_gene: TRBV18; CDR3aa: CASSPGPGDTEAFF; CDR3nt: TGTGCCAGCTCCCCGGGCCCGGGGGACACTGAAGCTTTCTTT
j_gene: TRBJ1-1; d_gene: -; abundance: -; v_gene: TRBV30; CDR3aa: CAWSENRLLNTEAFF; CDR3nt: TGTGCCTGGAGTGAAAACAGACTACTAAACACTGAAGCTTTCTTT
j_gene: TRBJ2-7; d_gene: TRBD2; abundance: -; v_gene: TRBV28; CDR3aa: CASGEPGGYEQYF; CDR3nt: TGTGCCAGCGGCGAACCGGGGGGATACGAGCAGTACTTC
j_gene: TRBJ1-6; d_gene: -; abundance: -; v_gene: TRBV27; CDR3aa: CASSYRRTDNSPLHF; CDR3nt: TGTGCCAGCAGTTACAGGCGCACCGATAATTCACCCCTCCACTTT
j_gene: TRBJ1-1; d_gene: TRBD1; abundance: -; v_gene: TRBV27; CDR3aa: CASSSLKRRDRHTEAFF; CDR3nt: TGTGCCAGCAGTTCCCTAAAAAGACGGGACAGACACACTGAAGCTTTCTTT
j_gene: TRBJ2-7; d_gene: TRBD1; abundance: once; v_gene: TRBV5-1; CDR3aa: CASSQTGDGAYEQYF; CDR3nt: TGCGCCAGCAGCCAAACAGGGGATGGGGCCTACGAGCAGTACTTC
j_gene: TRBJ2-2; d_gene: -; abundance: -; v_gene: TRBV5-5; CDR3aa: CASSLDVAGELFF; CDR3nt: TGTGCCAGCAGCTTGGATGTCGCCGGGGAGCTGTTTTTT
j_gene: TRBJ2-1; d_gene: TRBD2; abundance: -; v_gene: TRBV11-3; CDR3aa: CASSLSGVHNEQFF; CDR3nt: TGTGCCAGCAGCCTTAGCGGGGTTCACAATGAGCAGTTCTTC
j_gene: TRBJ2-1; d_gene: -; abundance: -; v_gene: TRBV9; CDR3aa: CASSPFQGWNEQFF; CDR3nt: TGTGCCAGCAGCCCTTTTCAGGGTTGGAATGAGCAGTTCTTC
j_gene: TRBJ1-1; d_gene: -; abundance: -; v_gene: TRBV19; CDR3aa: CASSIQSSTEAFF; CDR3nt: TGTGCCAGTAGTATCCAGTCTTCCACTGAAGCTTTCTTT
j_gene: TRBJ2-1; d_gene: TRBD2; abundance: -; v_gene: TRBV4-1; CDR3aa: CASSQVGRLAGGLDEQFF; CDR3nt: TGCGCCAGCAGCCAAGTTGGAAGACTAGCGGGGGGGTTAGATGAGCAGTTCTTC
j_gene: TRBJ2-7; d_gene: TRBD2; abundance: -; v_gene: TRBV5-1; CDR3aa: CASSPTGGHEQYF; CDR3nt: TGCGCCAGCAGCCCGACGGGGGGTCACGAGCAGTACTTC
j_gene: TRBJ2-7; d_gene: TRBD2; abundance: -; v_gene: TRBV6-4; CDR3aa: CASSPDGGESYEQYF; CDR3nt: TGTGCCAGCAGTCCGGACGGGGGGGAGTCCTACGAGCAGTACTTC
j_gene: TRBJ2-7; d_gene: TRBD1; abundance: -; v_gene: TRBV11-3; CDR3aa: CASSLRRDREYF; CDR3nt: TGTGCCAGCAGCTTAAGACGGGACAGGGAGTACTTC